This T cell receptor beta chain was captured by sequencing in a study of T cell responses to AZD1222 COVID-19 vaccine. TCRdb's table, derived via immunoSEQ multiplex PCR, lists solely in-frame clones and lacks some. The sample records some 130,000 clones, about nine tenths being singletons. Germline V gene data show CDR1 as SEHNR and CDR2 as FQNEAQ (reference sequence). This CDR3 spans 15 amino acids. Trimming pared 1 base from V and 5 bases from J, leaving 14 bases between. This TCR was recovered from an adult in good health. The starting material was peripheral blood, obtained on day 0 of AZD1222 vaccination. This chain links TRBV7-9 with TRBJ2-5; D is ambiguous. The CDR3, as DNA: TGTGCCAGCAGCTTAGTCGGCTCGACCGGCGAGACCCAGTACTTC. Protein sequence: CASSLVGSTGETQYF.